A selection of T cell receptor beta chains follows, all from one sample in a study of T-cell reconstitution after alpha-beta-depleted transplantation in children. Each CDR3 protein is one row after TCRdb ran MiXCR on the PCR reads. The sample has 450,000 to 550,000 distinct CDR3 sequences; about 10% are singletons. The sample in question was PBMCs, mostly from graft donor cells, obtained 180 days after TCRalphabeta/CD19-depleted stem cell transplant. These receptors all stem from a female patient younger than 10 who had a stem cell transplant for aplastic anemia, so the T cells may come from the graft donor. Each CDR3 is given with its conserved first and last residue. D genes are given only for firm matches. The listing skips clone size in some rows; elsewhere it reads once, few, many or a size class.

d_gene,j_gene,abundance,v_gene,CDR3aa,CDR3nt
TRBD1,TRBJ2-5,.,TRBV20-1,CSASIQGEETQYF,TGCAGTGCTTCTATTCAGGGGGAAGAGACCCAGTACTTC
TRBD1,TRBJ1-5,few,TRBV20-1,CSATTGTGDQPQHF,TGCAGTGCTACCACCGGGACAGGGGATCAGCCCCAGCATTTT
.,TRBJ2-1,few,TRBV21-1,CASSKAAKDNEQFF,TGTGCCAGCAGCAAAGCGGCCAAAGACAATGAGCAGTTCTTC
.,TRBJ2-5,few,TRBV5-1,CASSPPTGRETQYF,TGCGCCAGCAGCCCTCCGACAGGTAGAGAGACCCAGTACTTC
TRBD2,TRBJ2-3,.,TRBV20-1,CSSKGLARDTQYF,TGCAGTTCAAAGGGACTAGCGAGAGATACGCAGTATTTT
.,TRBJ2-1,many,TRBV7-2,CASSWPGAIYNEQFF,TGTGCCAGCAGCTGGCCCGGCGCGATCTACAATGAGCAGTTCTTC
TRBD2,TRBJ2-3,many,TRBV7-2,CASSSVTSGGTQYF,TGTGCCAGCAGCTCCGTAACTAGCGGCGGTACGCAGTATTTT
.,TRBJ2-3,few,TRBV20-1,CSARRRGPWVNTQYF,TGCAGTGCTAGACGGAGGGGGCCTTGGGTGAATACGCAGTATTTT
.,TRBJ1-6,.,TRBV5-1,CASSLKTGGSNSPLHF,TGCGCCAGCAGCTTGAAGACGGGGGGCTCTAATTCACCCCTCCACTTT
.,TRBJ2-2,few,TRBV11-2,CASSPRVQLTTGELFF,TGTGCCAGCAGCCCTCGCGTGCAGCTCACCACCGGGGAGCTGTTTTTT
.,TRBJ1-1,few,TRBV7-2,CASSLAGGVAFF,TGTGCCAGCAGCTTAGCTGGGGGGGTGGCTTTCTTT
.,TRBJ2-3,few,TRBV15,CATGRTSTDTQYF,TGTGCCACAGGACGGACTAGCACAGATACGCAGTATTTT
.,TRBJ2-7,few,TRBV4-3,CASSHDGRSYEQYF,TGCGCCAGCAGCCATGACGGGAGATCGTACGAGCAGTACTTC
.,TRBJ1-1,.,TRBV10-3,CAISEGGRGLTEAFF,TGTGCCATCAGTGAAGGAGGGAGAGGGCTCACTGAAGCTTTCTTT
TRBD1,TRBJ2-2,few,TRBV20-1,CSARTGGRTGELFF,TGCAGTGCGCGGACAGGGGGTCGCACCGGGGAGCTGTTTTTT
TRBD1,TRBJ2-1,few,TRBV10-2,CASRTAGGRYNEQFF,TGCGCCAGCAGGACCGCAGGGGGCCGGTACAATGAGCAGTTCTTC
.,TRBJ2-5,many,TRBV28,CASSLLSLEVYQETQYF,TGTGCCAGCAGTTTACTTTCGCTTGAGGTGTACCAAGAGACCCAGTACTTC
.,TRBJ2-2,.,TRBV7-2,CASSLQRSNTGELFF,TGTGCCAGCAGCCTGCAGCGATCGAACACCGGGGAGCTGTTTTTT
.,TRBJ2-3,many,TRBV20-1,CSATRTPDTQYF,TGCAGTGCGACGCGGACCCCCGATACGCAGTATTTT
TRBD1,TRBJ2-6,.,TRBV12-3/TRBV12-4,CASSSRWDSRPSGANVLTF,TGTGCCAGCAGTTCCAGGTGGGACAGTAGACCTTCTGGGGCCAACGTCCTGACTTTC
TRBD2,TRBJ2-2,.,TRBV5-6,CASSLGLAGAPGELFF,TGTGCCAGCAGCCTGGGCCTAGCGGGAGCCCCCGGGGAGCTGTTTTTT
.,TRBJ1-2,.,TRBV6-5,CASSYFRTANYGYTF,TGTGCCAGCAGTTATTTCCGGACGGCTAACTATGGCTACACCTTC
.,TRBJ2-5,few,TRBV12-3/TRBV12-4,CASSFHGAGPETQYF,TGTGCCAGCAGTTTTCACGGGGCAGGGCCAGAGACCCAGTACTTC
TRBD2,TRBJ2-1,few,TRBV12-5,CASGLVLAGGYNEQFF,TGTGCTAGTGGTTTGGTACTAGCGGGAGGCTACAATGAGCAGTTCTTC
.,TRBJ2-5,few,TRBV5-6,CASSSDRKRTQYF,TGTGCCAGCAGCTCTGACAGGAAGCGGACCCAGTACTTC
.,TRBJ2-1,many,TRBV12-3/TRBV12-4,CASSPLTANYNEQFF,TGTGCCAGCAGCCCCTTAACGGCTAACTACAATGAGCAGTTCTTC
.,TRBJ2-1,.,TRBV15,CATSREPGYNEQFF,TGTGCCACCAGCAGAGAGCCCGGATACAATGAGCAGTTCTTC
.,TRBJ2-5,few,TRBV28,CASRFWGETQYF,TGTGCCAGCAGGTTTTGGGGGGAGACCCAGTACTTC
.,TRBJ2-3,few,TRBV29-1,CSVVRGLTDTQYF,TGCAGCGTCGTACGGGGGCTTACAGATACGCAGTATTTT